This T cell receptor (beta chain) was profiled in a study of blood T cells in healthy people across ages. Then a second PCR, running roughly 7 to 11 cycles, was carried out with a sample-barcoded 5' primer and a J-beta primer mix. TCRdb re-called the 5' RACE reads with MiXCR, one entry per CDR3 protein. The data hold 630,000 or so distinct CDR3 sequences, with approximately 30% observed a single time. For this clonotype: Its specificity is unknown.

General observations from the study: Researchers judged that diversity estimates from one million T cells fell short of true values. For the donors, CMV status was unknown and possibly confounded expanded clonotype changes. Age brought a roughly linear fall in TCR beta diversity measured per million T cells.

The CDR3 covers 14 residues. The germline gives CDR1 LNHDA, CDR2 SQIVND (reference sequence). V lost 5 bases to trimming and J lost 5 bases; unmatched junction nucleotides: 5. The chain combines TRBV19 with TRBJ1-4, with 7 positions matching TRBD1. The sample taken for sequencing was blood. The receptor's source is an elderly woman in good health. The chain's CDR3 is CASSRTGENEKLFF. The CDR3 bases are TGTGCCAGTAGTCGAACAGGGGAAAATGAAAAACTGTTTTTT.